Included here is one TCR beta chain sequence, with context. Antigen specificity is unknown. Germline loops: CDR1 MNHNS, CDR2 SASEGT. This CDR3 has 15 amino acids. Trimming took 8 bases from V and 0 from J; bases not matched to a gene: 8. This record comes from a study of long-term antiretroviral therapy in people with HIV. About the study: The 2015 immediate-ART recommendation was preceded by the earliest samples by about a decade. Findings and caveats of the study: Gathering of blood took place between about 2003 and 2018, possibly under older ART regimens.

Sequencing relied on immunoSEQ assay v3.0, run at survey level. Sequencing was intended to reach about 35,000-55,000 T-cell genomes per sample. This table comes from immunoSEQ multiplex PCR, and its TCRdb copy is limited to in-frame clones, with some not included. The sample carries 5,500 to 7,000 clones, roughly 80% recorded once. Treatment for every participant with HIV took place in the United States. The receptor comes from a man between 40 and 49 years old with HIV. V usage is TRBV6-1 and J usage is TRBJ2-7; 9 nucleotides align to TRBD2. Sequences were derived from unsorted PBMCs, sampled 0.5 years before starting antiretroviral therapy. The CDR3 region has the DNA TGTGCCAGCCAGCGGGGGGTTTTCCACTCCTACGAGCAGTACTTC. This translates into CASQRGVFHSYEQYF.